This T cell receptor beta chain was sequenced in a study of blood T cells in healthy people across ages. Study context: Per two T cells, template switching captured roughly one barcoded beta molecule.

This clonotype showed up many times. Its cognate antigen is unknown. This CDR3 is built from 17 residues. Germline loops: CDR1 ENHRY, CDR2 SYGVKD. Unmatched junction bases numbered 11, after V lost 3 bases and J lost 1 base. Overall study findings and caveats: Any conclusive comparison of naive versus antigen-experienced cells was prevented by using unsorted PBMCs. It was the long-lived donors that had more naive CD4+ cells and higher diversity than aged donors.

Through a sample-barcoded 5' primer and a J-beta primer mix, a second PCR was run for about 6 to 12 cycles. Each cDNA molecule carried a tag from a template-switch adaptor that contained 12 random nucleotides. TCRdb reprocessed the 5' RACE reads with MiXCR, giving one entry per CDR3 protein. The sample has 1.5 million to 2 million distinct CDR3 sequences, roughly 30% seen once; the top ten hold 6.5% to 8.5%. The receptor's source is a woman in her 30s in good health. The chain carries TRBV10-3 and TRBJ1-2; 7 nucleotides agree with TRBD1. The sample was blood. Written as DNA, the CDR3 is TGTGCCATCAGTGACCCCCAGCGACAGGGCATTAACTATGGCTACACCTTC. Translation: CAISDPQRQGINYGYTF.